A single sample gave rise to the 22 T cell receptor beta chains below, sequenced in a study of T cell repertoires in cytomegalovirus infection. TCRdb passed the reads through MiXCR, listing each CDR3 protein once. The sample consists of just under 300,000 distinct CDR3 sequences, approximately 8.9% of them appearing once. The sample was PBMCs. These receptors were obtained from a human donor in good health (CMV status not recorded). Some clones in this sample may be carry-over from other donors' samples.

This clonotype has at least ten counts. The rearrangement joins TRBV7-8 to TRBJ1-6; tentative D call: TRBD1 (5 bases). The CDR3 length is 19 residues. V shed 6 bases and J shed 1 base, with 22 bases lying between them. CDR1 is SGHVS, CDR2 FQNEAQ, per germline. The CDR3 region is CASSSTQTGGRSYNSPLHF. DNA of the CDR3: TGTGCCAGCAGTTCTACCCAAACGGGGGGAAGGTCCTATAATTCACCCCTCCACTTT.

This clonotype occurred a few times. This chain uses TRBV20-1 with TRBJ2-7; TRBD1 agrees at 9 bases. CDR1 is DFQATT, CDR2 SNEGSKA, per germline (reference sequence). The CDR3 has 14 residues. Losses at the gene ends were 1 base for V and 6 bases for J; bases not matched to a gene: 7. CDR3 sequence reads: CSARGGQGYGEQYF. The DNA of the CDR3 is TGCAGTGCTAGAGGTGGACAGGGGTACGGCGAGCAGTACTTC.

This clonotype was seen repeatedly, ten times or more. CDR3 nucleotides: TGTGCCAGCAGTCTCGCCGGGACAGGGAAAAACATTCAGTACTTC. Encoded protein: CASSLAGTGKNIQYF. The rearrangement links TRBV28 to TRBJ2-4, with 9 bases fitting TRBD1. CDR1 is MDHEN, CDR2 SYDVKM, per germline. Trimming cost V 5 bases and J 4 bases; bases outside gene matches: 6. The CDR3 spans 15 residues.

This clonotype appeared a few times. This sequence joins TRBV5-1 and TRBJ1-1, with no clear D. Germline CDR1 and CDR2: SGHRS and YFSETQ. The CDR3 contains 13 residues. V lost 6 bases, J lost 1 base, and 10 bases lay in between. CDR3 protein: CASKASGNTEAFF. In nucleotides, the CDR3 is TGCGCCAGCAAAGCCTCGGGGAACACTGAAGCTTTCTTT.

A few counts support this clonotype. The chain carries TRBV12-3 or TRBV12-4 and TRBJ1-2; tentative D call: TRBD1 (6 bases). The CDR3 is 13 residues long. V gave up 6 bases and J gave up 4 bases, with 12 bases separating them. The CDR3 nucleotides read TGTGCCAGCAGCCCGGACAGCCCCTATGGCTACACCTTC. Translating gives CASSPDSPYGYTF.

This chain connects TRBV7-9 to TRBJ2-5, with D hard to call. This CDR3 comprises 13 residues. The germline CDR1 and CDR2 sequences are SEHNR and FQNEAQ (reference sequence). Trimming left V 10 bases short and J 3 bases short, with 15 bases between. The CDR3 reads CAIEISNEETQYF. CDR3 coding DNA: TGTGCCATCGAGATCAGTAACGAAGAGACCCAGTACTTC.

This clonotype was counted many times. The chain uses TRBV7-9 and TRBJ2-5; 8 nucleotides agree with TRBD1. Trimming at V came to 0 bases and at J to 4 bases, leaving 4 bases not matched to a gene. Germline loops: CDR1 SEHNR, CDR2 FQNEAQ (reference sequence). This CDR3 spans 15 amino acids. The CDR3 DNA reads as TGTGCCAGCAGCTTAGCCGGACAGGGAGGAGAGACCCAGTACTTC. Its translation: CASSLAGQGGETQYF.

This clonotype was observed many times. The V gene is TRBV28, the J gene TRBJ1-1, with D possibly TRBD1 on 5 matching bases. Germline CDR1 reads MDHEN; CDR2 reads SYDVKM. This CDR3 region has 13 residues. Trimming shortened V by 3 bases and J by 7 bases, and 12 bases separated the two germline ends. The CDR3 region has the DNA TGTGCCAGCAGTTTCCCCAGGGATGGTGAAGCTTTCTTT. Translation: CASSFPRDGEAFF.

V is TRBV28 and J is TRBJ1-3; 7 bases line up with TRBD1. Trimming removed 6 bases from V and 2 bases from J; junction bases left unmatched: 7. The CDR3 extends over 15 amino acids. Germline V gene lookup returns CDR1 MDHEN and CDR2 SYDVKM. Written as DNA, the CDR3 is TGTGCCAGCAGCTCTACAGGGGAGGCTGGAAACACCATATATTTT. As protein: CASSSTGEAGNTIYF.

This clonotype was seen repeatedly, ten times or more. The chain couples TRBV28 to TRBJ2-2; D may be TRBD1 (6 bases). The CDR3 consists of 14 residues. The germline V gene has CDR1 MDHEN and CDR2 SYDVKM. Trimming removed 9 bases at V and 0 bases at J, with 11 bases between. CDR3 DNA: TGTGCCAGTTGGGACAAATCGAACACCGGGGAGCTGTTTTTT. It specifies CASWDKSNTGELFF. The full variable domain, completed using reference TRBV28 and TRBJ2-2, is DVKVTQSSRYLVKRTGEKVFLECVQDMDHENMFWYRQDPGLGLRLIYFSYDVKMKEKGDIPEGYSVSREKKERFSLILESASTNQTSMYLCASWDKSNTGELFFGEGSRLTVL.

With respect to this clonotype: Being one base from a much bigger clone, this may be a read error. The rearrangement uses TRBV3-1 and TRBJ2-2; perhaps TRBD2 as D (5 bases). Germline V gene data show CDR1 as LGHDT and CDR2 as YNNKEL (reference sequence). The CDR3 is 14 residues long. The CDR3 DNA reads as TGTGCCAGCAGCCAAGGAGGGCACACCGGGGAGCGGTTTTTT. Protein sequence: CASSQGGHTGERFF.

This clonotype was found many times. The rearrangement joins TRBV18 to TRBJ1-5; a weak D match, TRBD1 (6 bases). Trimming stripped 2 bases from V and 4 bases from J, with 9 bases between. Germline CDR1 and CDR2: KGHSH and LQKENI. The CDR3 consists of 14 residues. CDR3 sequence reads: CASSPITGNQPQHF. The CDR3 DNA reads as TGTGCCAGCTCACCAATAACAGGGAATCAGCCCCAGCATTTT.

The gene calls are TRBV3-1 and TRBJ2-3, with D uncertain. This CDR3 is 15 amino acids long. The V end was cut by 0 bases, the J end by 1 base, with 8 bases between. The germline CDR1 and CDR2 sequences are LGHDT and YNNKEL (reference sequence). The CDR3: CASSQELLRTDTQYF. Here the CDR3 DNA reads TGTGCCAGCAGCCAAGAATTGCTTCGCACAGATACGCAGTATTTT.

This clonotype occurred a few times. The chain links TRBV23-1 to TRBJ2-3; D is undetermined. TRBV23-1 counts as an open reading frame of uncertain function. V was clipped by 3 bases and J by 0 bases, with 16 bases between them. The CDR3 is 17 amino acids. The CDR3 DNA sequence: TGCGCCAGCAGTCAGCTACAGCTAAACGTTAGCACAGATACGCAGTATTTT. This codes for CASSQLQLNVSTDTQYF.

The chain joins TRBV7-6 to TRBJ1-1, with a tentative D call TRBD1 (5 bases). Trimming took off 4 bases at V and 0 bases at J, with 12 bases between the two ends. Germline-derived CDR1 and CDR2 are SGHVS and FNYEAQ. CDR3 length equals 15 residues. CDR3 DNA sequence: TGTGCCAGCAGCTCCTTCGACAGAATGAACACTGAAGCTTTCTTT. Protein sequence: CASSSFDRMNTEAFF.

This clonotype was counted many times. The V gene is TRBV5-6, the J gene TRBJ2-7; no reliable D call. This CDR3 is built from 16 residues. V was cut by 3 bases and J by 3 bases, with 19 bases left in between. The V gene's germline CDR1 is SGHDT and CDR2 YYEEEE. The DNA of the CDR3 is TGTGCCAGCAGCTCATCCGTTTCCGGGTTATACTACGAGCAGTACGTC. Its translation is CASSSSVSGLYYEQYV.

A word on this clonotype: Mismatch with germline at one junction end may stem from a read error. The chain employs TRBV28 and TRBJ2-5; TRBD2 might be the D (6 bases). Germline assignment: CDR1 MDHEN and CDR2 SYDVKM. The CDR3 spans 15 residues. The CDR3 bases are TGTGCCAGCAGTTTGACTAGTGGGGGGTCGGAGATCCAGTACTTC. Protein: CASSLTSGGSEIQYF.

There are many counts of this clonotype. The chain links TRBV28 to TRBJ2-3; D perhaps matches TRBD2 (6 bases). Germline-derived CDR1 and CDR2 are MDHEN and SYDVKM. The CDR3 spans 13 residues. The V and J ends lost 7 bases and 6 bases respectively, with 14 bases between them. CDR3 protein: CASTYKGGDTQYF. CDR3 in DNA: TGTGCCAGCACATACAAGGGAGGCGATACGCAGTATTTT.

The chain recombines TRBV14 with TRBJ2-2, with 13 bases lining up with TRBD2. Germline trimming cut 3 bases from V and 1 base from J; bases unmatched to any gene: 5. CDR3 size: 18 residues. Germline V lookup: CDR1 SGHDN, CDR2 FVKESK. CDR3 sequence reads: CASSQRTSGGLNTGELFF. CDR3 in DNA: TGTGCCAGCAGCCAGCGGACTAGCGGGGGACTGAACACCGGGGAGCTGTTTTTT.

The chain links TRBV5-1 to TRBJ2-7, with a weak D call TRBD2 (5 bases). The V gene's germline CDR1 is SGHRS and CDR2 YFSETQ. CDR3 length: 17 amino acids. The V end lost 3 bases, the J end lost 2 bases, and 21 bases lay between the germline ends. This CDR3 is CASSWTAVRARPYEQYV. The CDR3 nucleotides read TGCGCCAGCAGCTGGACGGCAGTGCGGGCACGGCCCTACGAGCAGTACGTC.

This clonotype was detected ten times or more. The rearrangement links TRBV28 to TRBJ2-4, with TRBD1 identical over 8 bases. From germline, CDR1 is MDHEN and CDR2 SYDVKM. Trimming at V came to 5 bases and at J to 0 bases, leaving 12 bases not matched to a gene. The CDR3 is 18 residues long. CDR3 sequence reads: CASSPPHRQGIAKNIQYF. The CDR3 nucleotides are TGTGCCAGCAGTCCACCTCACCGACAGGGGATAGCCAAAAACATTCAGTACTTC. Full variable domain (rest looked up from reference TRBV28 and TRBJ2-4): DVKVTQSSRYLVKRTGEKVFLECVQDMDHENMFWYRQDPGLGLRLIYFSYDVKMKEKGDIPEGYSVSREKKERFSLILESASTNQTSMYLCASSPPHRQGIAKNIQYFGAGTRLSVL.

This clonotype was picked up many times. The CDR3 spells CASSVPQNTEAFF. The CDR3, as DNA: TGTGCCAGCAGCGTGCCACAGAACACTGAAGCTTTCTTT. This chain uses TRBV5-6 with TRBJ1-1; D ambiguous. This CDR3 has 13 amino acids. V shed 4 bases and J shed 1 base, with 8 bases lying between them. Germline V gives CDR1 SGHDT, CDR2 YYEEEE.